These T cell receptor beta chains were read from a single sample in a study of cytotoxic CD8 clonotypes in ibrutinib-treated CLL. TCRdb keeps only in-frame clones here, not all; method: immunoSEQ multiplex PCR. The sample has approximately 120,000 clones; less than 90% are singletons. This material consisted of PBMCs, taken after 24 months of ibrutinib treatment. The receptors come from a human donor with chronic lymphocytic leukemia. Each CDR3 is given with its conserved first and last residue. Fields, in order: J gene, clone size, V gene, D gene, CDR3 protein, CDR3 DNA. D genes are given only for firm matches. The size of a clone is reported for some rows only, either as once, few or many, or as a class for expanded clones.

j_call: TRBJ1-2; clone_size: -; v_call: TRBV5-6; d_call: -; cdr3_aa: CASSLETGLKGYTF; cdr3_nt: TGTGCCAGCAGCTTGGAAACAGGGTTAAAAGGCTACACCTTC
j_call: TRBJ1-1; clone_size: -; v_call: TRBV19; d_call: -; cdr3_aa: CASRGPRRGSTEAFF; cdr3_nt: TGTGCCAGTAGGGGGCCTCGGCGGGGGAGTACTGAAGCTTTCTTT
j_call: TRBJ2-5; clone_size: -; v_call: TRBV6-5; d_call: -; cdr3_aa: CASSALAGGETQYF; cdr3_nt: TGTGCCAGCAGCGCCCTTGCGGGCGGAGAGACCCAGTACTTC
j_call: TRBJ2-1; clone_size: -; v_call: TRBV5-6; d_call: -; cdr3_aa: CASSLDGNPSSYNEQFF; cdr3_nt: TGTGCCAGCAGCTTGGATGGGAATCCCAGCTCCTACAATGAGCAGTTCTTC
j_call: TRBJ1-2; clone_size: -; v_call: TRBV5-1; d_call: -; cdr3_aa: CASSLAGTSNYGYTF; cdr3_nt: TGCGCCAGCAGCTTGGCCGGCACCTCTAACTATGGCTACACCTTC
j_call: TRBJ2-7; clone_size: -; v_call: TRBV6-5; d_call: TRBD1; cdr3_aa: CASSRPGQDYEQYF; cdr3_nt: TGTGCCAGCAGTCGTCCGGGACAGGATTACGAGCAGTACTTC
j_call: TRBJ2-3; clone_size: -; v_call: TRBV30; d_call: -; cdr3_aa: CAWSAGIRTDTQYF; cdr3_nt: TGTGCCTGGAGTGCGGGAATAAGGACAGATACGCAGTATTTT
j_call: TRBJ1-2; clone_size: -; v_call: TRBV6-6; d_call: -; cdr3_aa: CASSYPSGTAGYTF; cdr3_nt: TGTGCCAGCAGTTACCCCTCCGGGACGGCAGGCTACACCTTC
j_call: TRBJ1-6; clone_size: -; v_call: TRBV14; d_call: -; cdr3_aa: CASSPRLNSPLHF; cdr3_nt: TGTGCCAGCAGCCCAAGACTGAATTCACCCCTCCACTTT
j_call: TRBJ2-2; clone_size: -; v_call: TRBV9; d_call: TRBD1; cdr3_aa: CASSARQGFENTGELFF; cdr3_nt: TGTGCCAGCAGCGCCCGACAGGGATTCGAGAACACCGGGGAGCTGTTTTTT
j_call: TRBJ2-7; clone_size: -; v_call: TRBV7-2; d_call: -; cdr3_aa: CASSSEGAMYEQYF; cdr3_nt: TGTGCCAGCAGCTCCGAAGGGGCTATGTACGAGCAGTACTTC
j_call: TRBJ1-1; clone_size: -; v_call: TRBV19; d_call: -; cdr3_aa: CASSPWDTLNTEAFF; cdr3_nt: TGTGCCAGTAGTCCGTGGGACACGCTGAACACTGAAGCTTTCTTT
j_call: TRBJ2-1; clone_size: once; v_call: TRBV5-1; d_call: TRBD2; cdr3_aa: CASSPIAGVGNEQFF; cdr3_nt: TGCGCCAGCAGCCCCATAGCGGGGGTGGGTAATGAGCAGTTCTTC
j_call: TRBJ2-2; clone_size: once; v_call: TRBV4-3; d_call: -; cdr3_aa: CASSQVLQANTGELFF; cdr3_nt: TGCGCCAGCAGCCAAGTTCTACAGGCCAACACCGGGGAGCTGTTTTTT
j_call: TRBJ1-5; clone_size: -; v_call: TRBV28; d_call: -; cdr3_aa: CASKGPGSQPQHF; cdr3_nt: TGTGCCAGCAAAGGTCCAGGGAGTCAGCCCCAGCATTTT
j_call: TRBJ1-6; clone_size: few; v_call: TRBV6-6; d_call: -; cdr3_aa: CASSYYDSSYNSPLHF; cdr3_nt: TGTGCCAGCAGTTACTACGACAGCTCCTATAATTCACCCCTCCACTTT
j_call: TRBJ2-2; clone_size: -; v_call: TRBV5-1; d_call: TRBD1; cdr3_aa: CASSPSGTGTGELFF; cdr3_nt: TGCGCCAGCAGCCCGTCCGGGACAGGGACCGGGGAGCTGTTTTTT
j_call: TRBJ1-1; clone_size: -; v_call: TRBV11-2; d_call: -; cdr3_aa: CASSIDSQVSEAFF; cdr3_nt: TGTGCCAGCAGCATTGACAGTCAGGTGTCTGAAGCTTTCTTT
j_call: TRBJ2-1; clone_size: few; v_call: TRBV2; d_call: TRBD1; cdr3_aa: CASSEARTGEQFF; cdr3_nt: TGTGCCAGCAGTGAAGCGAGGACAGGGGAACAGTTCTTC
j_call: TRBJ2-5; clone_size: many; v_call: TRBV9; d_call: TRBD2; cdr3_aa: CASSASGGARGETQYF; cdr3_nt: TGTGCCAGCAGCGCGAGCGGGGGGGCCCGCGGAGAGACCCAGTACTTC
j_call: TRBJ2-2; clone_size: few; v_call: TRBV30; d_call: -; cdr3_aa: CAWLGQRDTGELFF; cdr3_nt: TGTGCCTGGCTTGGGCAGCGCGACACCGGGGAGCTGTTTTTT
j_call: TRBJ1-6; clone_size: -; v_call: TRBV7-6; d_call: -; cdr3_aa: CASSRPGSSYNSPLHF; cdr3_nt: TGTGCCAGCAGCCGACCGGGGAGCTCCTATAATTCACCCCTCCACTTT
j_call: TRBJ2-7; clone_size: -; v_call: TRBV6-5; d_call: TRBD2; cdr3_aa: CASSYGLTSGNYEQYF; cdr3_nt: TGTGCCAGCAGTTACGGACTTACTAGCGGGAATTACGAGCAGTACTTC
j_call: TRBJ1-4; clone_size: -; v_call: TRBV7-9; d_call: -; cdr3_aa: CASGLGGTNEKLFF; cdr3_nt: TGTGCCAGCGGCCTAGGCGGTACTAATGAAAAACTGTTTTTT
j_call: TRBJ2-7; clone_size: -; v_call: TRBV13; d_call: -; cdr3_aa: CASSPVGRGEGEQYF; cdr3_nt: TGTGCCAGCAGCCCAGTAGGCAGGGGCGAGGGGGAGCAGTACTTC
j_call: TRBJ1-1; clone_size: -; v_call: TRBV29-1; d_call: -; cdr3_aa: CSVGTSNTEAFF; cdr3_nt: TGCAGCGTGGGGACCTCGAACACTGAAGCTTTCTTT
j_call: TRBJ1-2; clone_size: -; v_call: TRBV18; d_call: -; cdr3_aa: CASSPGNYGYTF; cdr3_nt: TGTGCCAGCTCACCAGGGAACTATGGCTACACCTTC
j_call: TRBJ2-3; clone_size: -; v_call: TRBV19; d_call: TRBD2; cdr3_aa: CASSTSGGTDTQYF; cdr3_nt: TGTGCCAGTAGTACTAGCGGGGGCACAGATACGCAGTATTTT
j_call: TRBJ2-2; clone_size: few; v_call: TRBV7-7; d_call: -; cdr3_aa: CASSPGGPVTGELFF; cdr3_nt: TGTGCCAGCAGCCCCGGGGGGCCGGTCACCGGGGAGCTGTTTTTT
j_call: TRBJ1-6; clone_size: -; v_call: TRBV6-6; d_call: -; cdr3_aa: CASSLGTGSPLHF; cdr3_nt: TGTGCCAGCAGCCTCGGGACGGGATCACCCCTCCACTTT
j_call: TRBJ1-5; clone_size: -; v_call: TRBV6-6; d_call: TRBD1; cdr3_aa: CASGGAGGGQPQHF; cdr3_nt: TGTGCCAGCGGCGGGGCAGGGGGGGGTCAGCCCCAGCATTTT